This T cell receptor (beta chain) came from a study of blood T cell repertoires in COVID-19 (dated by TCRdb to about 2020). Broadly, across the study: Samples from collaborators originated in the United States, Italy and Spain and spanned both the acute and convalescent phases of COVID-19. The material from the prospective study consisted of cDNA or gDNA derived from T cells, B-cell-depleted T cells, or PBMCs. Deeply sampled blood TCRbeta repertoires from subjects exposed to, actively infected with, or recovered from COVID-19 were included in the dataset. The repertoires were made available in a free public database intended to serve as a resource for research on the immune response to SARS-CoV-2. Samples were obtained from the ongoing ImmuneRACE study (first 160 participants) and from approximately 1,200 subjects provided by 6 global collaborators. The sample metadata nearly always contained a de-identified subject ID, COVID-19 status, age in years and sex. Where available, HLA class I and class II types were taken from metadata supplied by the sample provider and were not determined by assay-based typing. What the study reported, not specific to this receptor: The quantity of clinical and demographic metadata differed by source and by participant and was supplied without curation.

The collaborating institutions used their own protocols to collect whole blood in K2EDTA tubes. Collaborator samples were shipped for TCRbeta analysis as frozen whole blood, isolated PBMCs, or DNA extracted from either sample type. Concerning this clone itself: Its antigen remains undetermined. There are no base qualities to consult, and no much larger clone falls within one base.

TCRbeta CDR3 regions were amplified from genomic DNA by means of the immunoSEQ Assay, a bias-controlled multiplex PCR. As for the original processing: Nucleated cell counts per sample were estimated from amplification of reference gene primers within the assay. To quantify the absolute abundance of each unique TCRbeta CDR3 rearrangement, sequence reads were collapsed and filtered. For each sample, productive Simpson clonality was calculated as the square root of Simpson's diversity index over productive rearrangements. TCRdb carries this immuneACCESS record with in-frame sequences only. Its versions omit some clonotypes, under half of them owing to an unresolved V gene in the studies checked, with the rest unexplained. D and trimming come from the DNA, and the V and J calls and clone size come from that table. In this sample the table shows 110,000 to 150,000 clones, over 80% of which occur a single time. Of the sample, 1.6% falls within the top ten clones.

The sample comprised peripheral blood. This TCR derives from a human donor in a cohort sampled during active COVID-19.

The nucleotide sequence is given as TGTGCCAGCAGTCCGGACGGGAGGCACACCGGGGAGCTGTTTTTT. Translated, it gives CASSPDGRHTGELFF. The V and J genes are TRBV6-5 and TRBJ2-2, and 7 junction bases match TRBD2. The CDR3 sequence holds 15 residues, the cysteine and phenylalanine included. Only the CDR3 DNA is retained, 45 bases long and in frame from the first base. V is cut back by 5 bases and J by 3 bases, with 6 bases in the junction unmatched. Via the germline V gene, CDR1 is MNHEY and CDR2 SVGAGI.